Included here is one T cell receptor (beta chain) sequence, with context. Its specificity is not known. Trimming cost V 2 bases and J 2 bases; bases outside gene matches: 9. The germline gives CDR1 MNHEY, CDR2 SMNVEV (reference sequence). This CDR3 has 18 amino acids. Generated by immunoSEQ multiplex PCR, the TCRdb table keeps only in-frame clones and is missing some. The sample holds 90,000 or so clones, roughly 90% seen once. The data belong to a study of OX40 agonist ivuxolimab in advanced cancers. Findings and limits, study-wide: The study found that CD8+ T cells averaged more expanded clones than CD4+.

Specimen: CD4+ or CD8+ T cells sorted from blood, collected in a trial of the OX40 agonist ivuxolimab. This clonotype was sampled from an adult with an advanced solid tumor such as melanoma, head and neck, liver or kidney cancer. V is TRBV27 and J is TRBJ2-4; 10 bases are a match to TRBD2. The CDR3 sequence is CASSLGLAGVGTKNIQYF. CDR3 nucleotide sequence: TGTGCCAGCAGTTTAGGGCTAGCGGGAGTGGGAACCAAAAACATTCAGTACTTC.